The present entry profiles one T cell receptor beta chain with its context. Its antigen is as yet unknown. Among the donors, all were Caucasian adults who lived in Nashville, Tennessee. This record belongs to a study of shared clonotypes between healthy human individuals. Whole-study context: Three plates each covered CD4 naive and memory; CD8 naive two, CD8 memory one.

General observations from the study: Compared with clonotypes that all four donors shared, non-shared clonotypes had lower generation probabilities.

The CDR3 has 14 amino acids. Trimming at V came to 8 bases and at J to 3 bases, leaving 6 bases not matched to a gene. Germline CDR1 reads MNHEY; CDR2 reads SMNVEV (reference sequence). Sorted-subset replicate PCR reactions contained 200 ng DNA, corresponding to about 30,000 T cell genomes. Using immunoSEQ multiplex PCR, the repertoire was profiled, and TCRdb retains in-frame clones only, with some absent. The data show more than 500,000 clones, roughly 95% seen once. This chain connects TRBV27 to TRBJ2-7; 11 positions agree with TRBD2. Sequenced: naive CD4+ T cells sorted from blood. Noted subset: CD45RA+ positively selected. The TCR was taken from a woman in her twenties or thirties in good health. The CDR3, as DNA: TGTGCCAGCGGCTGGACTAGCGGGTTCTACGAGCAGTACTTC. Translating gives CASGWTSGFYEQYF.